These T cell receptor beta chains were read from a single sample in a study of shared clonotypes between healthy human individuals. Clones were sequenced by immunoSEQ multiplex PCR, and TCRdb holds only the in-frame ones, with some missing. The sample has 170,000 or so clones, about 66% seen once. Material: memory CD4+ T cells sorted from blood. The origin of the receptors is a man aged 25-45 years in good health. The CDR3 runs from the conserved cysteine through the conserved F or W.

CDR3 protein: CASSFPFSETQYF; J gene: TRBJ2-5; V gene: TRBV7-2
CDR3 protein: CASRKLAGGTGANVLTF; J gene: TRBJ2-6; V gene: TRBV19
CDR3 protein: CASSPQVVRNEQFF; J gene: TRBJ2-1; V gene: TRBV7-2
CDR3 protein: CASSHARGQRSTDTQYF; J gene: TRBJ2-3; V gene: TRBV4-3
CDR3 protein: CSVGASGSDTQYF; J gene: TRBJ2-3; V gene: TRBV29-1
CDR3 protein: CASGLLVTEAFF; J gene: TRBJ1-1; V gene: TRBV12-5
CDR3 protein: CASSFSRPRTDTQYF; J gene: TRBJ2-3; V gene: TRBV11-2
CDR3 protein: CASSLGPGDGYTF; J gene: TRBJ1-2; V gene: TRBV7-2
CDR3 protein: CASSVAYGGAGANVLTF; J gene: TRBJ2-6; V gene: TRBV9
CDR3 protein: CASSLADTALYEQYF; J gene: TRBJ2-7; V gene: TRBV4-1
CDR3 protein: CASSNSGRAGNEQFF; J gene: TRBJ2-1; V gene: TRBV14
CDR3 protein: CATRERGGYNEQFF; J gene: TRBJ2-1; V gene: TRBV11-2
CDR3 protein: CASSLEGGGGSNEQFF; J gene: TRBJ2-1; V gene: TRBV7-7
CDR3 protein: CASETGTGAFGNTIYF; J gene: TRBJ1-3; V gene: TRBV11-2
CDR3 protein: CASSFKERLGLNNEQFF; J gene: TRBJ2-1; V gene: TRBV7-9
CDR3 protein: CASSQRTLGYTF; J gene: TRBJ1-2; V gene: TRBV7-2
CDR3 protein: CASSSGQLGQDTQYF; J gene: TRBJ2-3; V gene: TRBV6-5
CDR3 protein: CASRDYRSTTGELFF; J gene: TRBJ2-2; V gene: TRBV9
CDR3 protein: CASSHGQLNTEAFF; J gene: TRBJ1-1; V gene: TRBV28
CDR3 protein: CASSESQVDSNQPQHF; J gene: TRBJ1-5; V gene: TRBV10-1
CDR3 protein: CASSPMVGMDTQYF; J gene: TRBJ2-3; V gene: TRBV11-2
CDR3 protein: CASSLVVGRPTSRYGELFF; J gene: TRBJ2-2; V gene: TRBV7-2
CDR3 protein: CASSFGPEAFF; J gene: TRBJ1-1; V gene: TRBV5-1
CDR3 protein: CASSNSRVASNTIYF; J gene: TRBJ1-3; V gene: TRBV5-6
CDR3 protein: CASSPLGGTTEAFF; J gene: TRBJ1-1; V gene: TRBV18
CDR3 protein: CASSSRLIPGTGPGTEAFF; J gene: TRBJ1-1; V gene: TRBV28
CDR3 protein: CASSNRDRQYF; J gene: TRBJ2-3; V gene: TRBV5-1
CDR3 protein: CASSSGWNTEAFF; J gene: TRBJ1-1; V gene: TRBV9
CDR3 protein: CASSLTGTGGWETQYF; J gene: TRBJ2-5; V gene: TRBV7-3
CDR3 protein: CASSYAREETQYF; J gene: TRBJ2-5; V gene: TRBV6-6
CDR3 protein: CASSFPTASGRRPYEQYF; J gene: TRBJ2-7; V gene: TRBV11-3
CDR3 protein: CASSSPGLVSYEQYF; J gene: TRBJ2-7; V gene: TRBV6-6
CDR3 protein: CASSHSDGSNQPQHF; J gene: TRBJ1-5; V gene: TRBV2
CDR3 protein: CASSLPLEYEQYF; J gene: TRBJ2-7; V gene: TRBV7-2
CDR3 protein: CASSLNREDYGYTF; J gene: TRBJ1-2; V gene: TRBV27
CDR3 protein: CASSSLTGGSYEQYF; J gene: TRBJ2-7; V gene: TRBV6-5
CDR3 protein: CASSNALSSGSYNEQFF; J gene: TRBJ2-1; V gene: TRBV5-8
CDR3 protein: CASADRNTDTQYF; J gene: TRBJ2-3; V gene: TRBV10-2
CDR3 protein: CASSQSWFQETQYF; J gene: TRBJ2-5; V gene: TRBV14
CDR3 protein: CASRTRTEAFF; J gene: TRBJ1-1; V gene: TRBV6-5
CDR3 protein: CASSPLAGGGTDTQYF; J gene: TRBJ2-3; V gene: TRBV19
CDR3 protein: CASSLPPLGGSGNTIYF; J gene: TRBJ1-3; V gene: TRBV7-9
CDR3 protein: CASRSLRRALGEQFF; J gene: TRBJ2-1; V gene: TRBV11-2
CDR3 protein: CASSFRQDWDEQFF; J gene: TRBJ2-1; V gene: TRBV27
CDR3 protein: CASSQQGNTDTQYF; J gene: TRBJ2-3; V gene: TRBV11-3
CDR3 protein: CASSFEPGSYNEQFF; J gene: TRBJ2-1; V gene: TRBV5-1
CDR3 protein: CASSTYQGAQFTDTQYF; J gene: TRBJ2-3; V gene: TRBV19
CDR3 protein: CASSLSRTGGYTF; J gene: TRBJ1-2; V gene: TRBV27
CDR3 protein: CASSLVTTAVNEKLFF; J gene: TRBJ1-4; V gene: TRBV28
CDR3 protein: CASRLTSSGYETEAFF; J gene: TRBJ1-1; V gene: TRBV27
CDR3 protein: CASSLGALAGVGQYF; J gene: TRBJ2-7; V gene: TRBV5-4
CDR3 protein: CASSPSFRAGNTIYF; J gene: TRBJ1-3; V gene: TRBV18
CDR3 protein: CASSQDPTSYEQFF; J gene: TRBJ2-1; V gene: TRBV4-3